These 28 T cell receptor beta chains came from one sample sequenced in a study of shared clonotypes between healthy human individuals (dated by TCRdb to 2018 to 2021). The receptor library was made with the immunoSEQ multiplex PCR assay. This is the immuneACCESS table as TCRdb keeps it, with only in-frame sequences that have V and J called. A part of the clones is gone; compared with another copy, unresolved V genes explain less than half, and the rest is unexplained. In this sample the table shows millions of clones, approximately 94% of which occur a single time. The top ten hold around 1.1% of the sample. CD8 naive samples were obtained by positive selection for CCR7 among CD45RO-negative cells, yielding a CD45RA+CCR7+ population from which TemRA cells were excluded. Source material: naive CD8+ T cells sorted from blood. The cell subset or site label of this sample denotes: CD45RA+CCR7+. Receptor source: a man between 18 and 35 years old in good health.

The rearrangement uses TRBV10-2 and TRBJ1-5, with D perhaps TRBD1 (6 bases). Trimming stripped 2 bases from V and 5 bases from J, with 10 bases between. Germline values: CDR1 WSHSY, CDR2 SAAADI. The CDR3 is made up of 14 amino acids. In nucleotides, the CDR3 is TGCGCCAGCAGTGAGAGGGACACCTATCAGCCCCAGCATTTT. This sequence encodes CASSERDTYQPQHF.

This chain links TRBV10-1 with TRBJ2-1, with TRBD1 identical over 10 bases. This CDR3 contains 15 residues. Germline trimming cut 2 bases from V and 4 bases from J; bases unmatched to any gene: 2. In germline, CDR1 is WNHNN, CDR2 SYGVQD (reference sequence). CDR3 in amino acids: CASSEGTGVYNEQFF. CDR3 coding DNA: TGCGCCAGCAGTGAGGGGACAGGGGTTTACAATGAGCAGTTCTTC.

This chain connects TRBV9 to TRBJ1-1; no reliable D call. The CDR3 is made up of 12 amino acids. Germline CDR1 and CDR2: SGDLS and YYNGEE. Trimming took 6 bases from V and 1 from J, leaving 7 bases between them. The CDR3 protein is CASTPANTEAFF. The CDR3 coding sequence is TGTGCCAGCACTCCAGCGAACACTGAAGCTTTCTTT. The full variable domain, rest sourced from reference TRBV9 and TRBJ1-1, is DSGVTQTPKHLITATGQRVTLRCSPRSGDLSVYWYQQSLDQGLQFLIQYYNGEERAKGNILERFSAQQFPDLHSELNLSSLELGDSALYFCASTPANTEAFFGQGTRLTVV.

This clone was seen just once. The chain is built from TRBV9 and TRBJ2-1; a weak D match, TRBD2 (6 bases). The germline V and J ends were trimmed by 4 bases and 7 bases, with 15 bases remaining between them. CDR3 length: 14 residues. The germline gives CDR1 SGDLS, CDR2 YYNGEE. For the CDR3, the DNA is TGTGCCAGCAGCCCCGGGACTCTGGATAATGAGCAGTTCTTC. This encodes CASSPGTLDNEQFF.

The V and J genes are TRBV29-1 and TRBJ2-3; 11 bases line up with TRBD2. Germline V CDR1 and CDR2: SQVTM, ANQGSEA. This CDR3 comprises 16 residues. Losses at the gene ends were 0 bases for V and 3 bases for J; bases not matched to a gene: 5. The CDR3 bases are TGCAGCGTTGAAGATTCACTAGCGGGAGTTACAGATACGCAGTATTTT. It translates to CSVEDSLAGVTDTQYF.

This clone was recorded once. V is TRBV27 and J is TRBJ2-7; TRBD2 matches at 10 bases. J gave up 6 bases and V 0 bases, and 5 bases lay outside the gene matches. Germline V gene data show CDR1 as MNHEY and CDR2 as SMNVEV (reference sequence). The CDR3 covers 15 residues. CDR3 sequence (DNA): TGTGCCAGCAGTTTATCGCAAGCGGGAGGGGCCGAGCAGTACTTC. Translation gives CASSLSQAGGAEQYF.

This rearrangement joins TRBV9 to TRBJ2-1, with D perhaps assigned TRBD1 or TRBD2 (5 bases each). The germline CDR1 and CDR2 sequences are SGDLS and YYNGEE. V lost 0 bases and J lost 0, with 10 bases in between. CDR3 length: 16 amino acids. The CDR3: CASSVGGASSYNEQFF. The CDR3 DNA follows: TGTGCCAGCAGCGTAGGAGGGGCGAGCTCCTACAATGAGCAGTTCTTC.

This clone appeared once. The genes are TRBV7-8 and TRBJ2-1, with TRBD2 identical over 9 bases. V shed 0 bases and J 8 bases; nucleotides not matched to a gene: 8. The CDR3 covers 16 residues. Germline V gives CDR1 SGHVS, CDR2 FQNEAQ. CDR3 protein: CASSLAFASGNDEQFF. CDR3 DNA: TGTGCCAGCAGCTTAGCGTTTGCTAGCGGGAACGATGAGCAGTTCTTC. Using reference TRBV7-8 and TRBJ2-1 for the parts outside the CDR3, the full variable domain is GAGVSQSPRYKVAKRGQDVALRCDPISGHVSLFWYQQALGQGPEFLTYFQNEAQLDKSGLPSDRFFAERPEGSVSTLKIQRTQQEDSAVYLCASSLAFASGNDEQFFGPGTRLTVL.

CDR3 region: CASSPQTRGITDTQYF. The CDR3 DNA reads TGTGCCAGCAGCCCCCAGACTAGAGGGATCACAGATACGCAGTATTTT. This chain joins TRBV5-6 and TRBJ2-3, with D perhaps TRBD2 (6 bases). CDR1 and CDR2 (germline): SGHDT, YYEEEE. V shed 4 bases and J shed 2 bases, with 17 bases lying between them. The CDR3 contains 16 residues.

This chain joins TRBV6-1 and TRBJ2-2; no definite D call. With 7 bases removed from V and 5 bases from J, the gap between germline ends came to 11 bases. The CDR3 length is 13 residues. Germline lookup yields CDR1 MNHNS and CDR2 SASEGT. The CDR3 DNA sequence: TGTGCCAGCACCCCCCGCGGAACCGGGGAGCTGTTTTTT. Protein: CASTPRGTGELFF.

This clone was recorded once. CDR3 in amino acids: CATSRRLALVYNEQFF. CDR3 nucleotide sequence: TGTGCCACCAGCAGAAGACTAGCGTTGGTCTACAATGAGCAGTTCTTC. The V and J genes are TRBV15 and TRBJ2-1; 8 bases match TRBD2. The CDR3 loop spans 16 amino acids. Trimming took 2 bases from V and 3 from J; bases not matched to a gene: 6. Germline loops: CDR1 LNHNV, CDR2 YYDKDF (reference sequence).

The chain employs TRBV5-6 and TRBJ2-5, with TRBD1 matching over 8 bases. Germline V gene sequence: CDR1 SGHDT, CDR2 YYEEEE. J gave up 5 bases and V 6 bases, and 12 bases lay outside the gene matches. The CDR3 spans 15 residues. The DNA for the CDR3 is TGTGCCAGCATTGTGCAGGGGGCGCTGGGGGAGACCCAGTACTTC. It codes for CASIVQGALGETQYF.

The chain uses TRBV5-4 and TRBJ2-7; no clear D. The germline V and J ends were trimmed by 0 bases and 3 bases, with 16 bases remaining between them. The CDR3 length is 16 residues. Germline loops: CDR1 SGHNT, CDR2 YYREEE (reference sequence). The CDR3: CASSLGYGLGSYEQYF. DNA for the CDR3: TGTGCCAGCAGCTTGGGGTACGGATTAGGTAGCTACGAGCAGTACTTC.

As for this clone: Other DNA sequences in the sample encode the same CDR3. The J gene is TRBJ2-1, the V gene TRBV6-5; D uncertain. The germline V and J ends were trimmed by 0 bases and 6 bases, with 6 bases remaining between them. The CDR3 is 13 amino acids. CDR1 and CDR2 (germline): MNHEY, SVGAGI. CDR3 DNA: TGTGCCAGCAGTTACTCTAGTTCCAATGAGCAGTTCTTC. Protein: CASSYSSSNEQFF.

This chain links TRBV6-5 with TRBJ1-1, with D hard to call. This CDR3 contains 14 residues. Trimming took off 6 bases at V and 0 bases at J, with 11 bases between the two ends. Germline-derived CDR1 and CDR2 are MNHEY and SVGAGI. CDR3 residues: CASRPDAMNTEAFF. The CDR3 DNA reads as TGTGCCAGCAGACCGGACGCAATGAACACTGAAGCTTTCTTT.

The chain employs TRBV27 and TRBJ2-1; 9 bases are shared with TRBD2. Losses at the gene ends were 0 bases for V and 1 base for J; bases not matched to a gene: 1. This CDR3 contains 16 residues. Germline CDR1 is MNHEY and CDR2 is SMNVEV (reference sequence). The CDR3 nucleotides are TGTGCCAGCAGTTTATCGACTAGCGGTTCCTACAATGAGCAGTTCTTC. Translation: CASSLSTSGSYNEQFF.

On this clone: At one end the junction does not follow the germline gene, possibly because of a read error. Other DNA sequences from this sample encode an identical CDR3 as well. V and J are TRBV7-7 and TRBJ2-7; D unresolved. The germline gives CDR1 SSHAT, CDR2 FNYEAQ (reference sequence). This CDR3 is 13 amino acids long. DNA of the CDR3: TGTGCTAGCAGCCTCCTAGGAAGCTACGAGCAGTACTTC. Translated, it gives CASSLLGSYEQYF.

V usage is TRBV5-6 and J usage is TRBJ2-5; 8 bases match TRBD2. The CDR3 contains 14 residues. Germline V gives CDR1 SGHDT, CDR2 YYEEEE. V trimming: 6 bases; J trimming: 4 bases; junction bases outside the gene matches: 8. The chain's CDR3 is CASTPTGGRETQYF. Here the CDR3 DNA reads TGTGCCAGCACCCCGACGGGGGGGCGAGAGACCCAGTACTTC.

V usage is TRBV27 and J usage is TRBJ2-7; D possibly uses TRBD1 or TRBD2 (6 bases each). The germline V and J ends were trimmed by 3 bases and 3 bases, with 15 bases remaining between them. CDR1 and CDR2 from the germline V gene are MNHEY and SMNVEV (reference sequence). This CDR3 has 15 residues. CDR3 in DNA: TGTGCCAGCAGTTTCGGGGGTCAGGGGATCTACGAGCAGTACTTC. It encodes CASSFGGQGIYEQYF.

This clone was observed once. The genes are TRBV25-1 and TRBJ1-5; D perhaps matches TRBD1 (6 bases). Germline V CDR1 and CDR2: MGHDK, SYGVNS. V dropped 6 bases and J dropped 4 bases, with 7 bases sitting between them. The CDR3 is made up of 12 amino acids. The CDR3, as DNA: TGTGCCAGCAGCCAGGGGAATCAGCCCCAGCATTTT. It is translated as CASSQGNQPQHF.

The rearrangement uses TRBV19 and TRBJ1-1; unclear D gene. The CDR3 is 13 amino acids. Germline CDR1 is LNHDA and CDR2 is SQIVND (reference sequence). Between the trimmed V and J ends, which lost 10 bases and 4 bases, there was a span of 16 bases. In DNA, the CDR3 is TGTGCCATCAGCGATTCCCGGTCCACTGAAGCTTTCTTT. Its protein product is CAISDSRSTEAFF.

V and J are TRBV28 and TRBJ1-2, with a weak D call TRBD1 (6 bases). V was trimmed by 3 bases and J by 5 bases, leaving 13 bases between them. Germline CDR1 is MDHEN and CDR2 is SYDVKM. The CDR3 runs 14 residues. The CDR3 nucleotides read TGTGCCAGCAGTTTGGGGGGCTCCGGTTATGGCTACACCTTC. Its translation is CASSLGGSGYGYTF.

This clone was seen once. This rearrangement joins TRBV4-1 to TRBJ2-7; D possibly corresponds to TRBD1 (5 bases). Trimming left V 2 bases short and J 2 bases short, with 13 bases between. Germline CDR1 is MGHRA and CDR2 is YSYEKL. This CDR3 is 15 amino acids long. CDR3 nucleotide sequence: TGCGCCAGCAGCCAACTACTGGACACAGCCTACGAGCAGTACTTC. Translating gives CASSQLLDTAYEQYF.

The CDR3, as DNA: TGTGCCAGCAGTTTCCGGGACAGCGGTTATAATTCACCCCTCCACTTT. Amino acids: CASSFRDSGYNSPLHF. The chain combines TRBV27 with TRBJ1-6, with TRBD1 identical over 7 bases. J was trimmed by 4 bases and V by 3 bases; bases with no gene match: 6. Germline V CDR1 and CDR2: MNHEY, SMNVEV (reference sequence). The CDR3 runs 16 residues.

The CDR3 bases are TGTGCCAGTAGTATAAAGGCAGGATACTCTGGAAACACCATATATTTT. It is translated as CASSIKAGYSGNTIYF. The chain combines TRBV19 with TRBJ1-3; D remains ambiguous. From germline, CDR1 is LNHDA and CDR2 SQIVND (reference sequence). The CDR3 totals 16 residues. Trimming took off 2 bases at V and 0 bases at J, with 11 bases between the two ends. Using reference TRBV19 and TRBJ1-3 for the parts outside the CDR3, the full variable domain is DGGITQSPKYLFRKEGQNVTLSCEQNLNHDAMYWYRQDPGQGLRLIYYSQIVNDFQKGDIAEGYSVSREKKESFPLTVTSAQKNPTAFYLCASSIKAGYSGNTIYFGEGSWLTVV.

The chain is built from TRBV2 and TRBJ2-5; D remains unclear. Trimming removed 1 base from V and 3 bases from J, with 9 bases in between. The CDR3 loop spans 14 amino acids. Germline assignment: CDR1 SNHLY and CDR2 FYNNEI. In nucleotides, the CDR3 is TGTGCCAGCAGTGAAGGGCCCGTTGAAGAGACCCAGTACTTC. It is translated as CASSEGPVEETQYF. Combining the CDR3 with reference TRBV2 and TRBJ2-5 gives the whole variable domain EPEVTQTPSHQVTQMGQEVILRCVPISNHLYFYWYRQILGQKVEFLVSFYNNEISEKSEIFDDQFSVERPDGSNFTLKIRSTKLEDSAMYFCASSEGPVEETQYFGPGTRLLVL.

The chain carries TRBV2 and TRBJ1-2, with D uncertain. The CDR3 has 16 amino acids. Germline assignment: CDR1 SNHLY and CDR2 FYNNEI. Trimming took 3 bases from V and 5 from J, leaving 19 bases between them. The CDR3: CASSDHGEAGGYGYTF. The DNA for the CDR3 is TGTGCCAGCAGTGATCATGGTGAGGCGGGAGGATATGGCTACACCTTC.

The DNA of the CDR3 is TGTGCCAGCAGTGAAGAAGGGGCGCTTGCTATCGGGGCCAACGTCCTGACTTTC. Translation gives CASSEEGALAIGANVLTF. The chain couples TRBV6-1 to TRBJ2-6, with a weak D call TRBD1 (5 bases). CDR3 length: 18 residues. CDR1 MNHNS and CDR2 SASEGT come from the germline V gene. Trimming took 1 base from V and 4 from J, leaving 17 bases between them.